This T cell receptor (beta chain) comes out of a study of cytomegalovirus exposure and HLA in healthy donors. The overall study: Of the donors genotyped, approximately 430 in all, about 76% fell in the Caucasian-associated ancestry cluster.

The PCR contained 60 Vbeta and 13 Jbeta primers. Sequencing used immunoSEQ multiplex PCR; TCRdb keeps in-frame clones, though not all of them. This sample has over 150,000 clones, with 70% to 80% found just once. Points from the study as a whole: When analyzed later, a missense DCLRE1C variant was found to be linked to TCR beta V- and J-gene trimming. Reports indicated that the classifier achieved high specificity and sensitivity in diagnosing cytomegalovirus status.

Regarding this clone: The antigen is undetermined.

The CDR3 has 13 amino acids. Trimming shortened V by 0 bases and J by 1 base, and 4 bases separated the two germline ends. Germline CDR1 is SGHNT and CDR2 is YYREEE (reference sequence). The specimen sequenced was PBMCs. The rearrangement uses TRBV5-4 and TRBJ1-1, with no clear D. The source of this sequence is a man aged 30 to 45 in good health and CMV-seropositive. As DNA, the CDR3 is TGTGCCAGCAGCTTGGACAGGAACACTGAAGCTTTCTTT. Its translation: CASSLDRNTEAFF.